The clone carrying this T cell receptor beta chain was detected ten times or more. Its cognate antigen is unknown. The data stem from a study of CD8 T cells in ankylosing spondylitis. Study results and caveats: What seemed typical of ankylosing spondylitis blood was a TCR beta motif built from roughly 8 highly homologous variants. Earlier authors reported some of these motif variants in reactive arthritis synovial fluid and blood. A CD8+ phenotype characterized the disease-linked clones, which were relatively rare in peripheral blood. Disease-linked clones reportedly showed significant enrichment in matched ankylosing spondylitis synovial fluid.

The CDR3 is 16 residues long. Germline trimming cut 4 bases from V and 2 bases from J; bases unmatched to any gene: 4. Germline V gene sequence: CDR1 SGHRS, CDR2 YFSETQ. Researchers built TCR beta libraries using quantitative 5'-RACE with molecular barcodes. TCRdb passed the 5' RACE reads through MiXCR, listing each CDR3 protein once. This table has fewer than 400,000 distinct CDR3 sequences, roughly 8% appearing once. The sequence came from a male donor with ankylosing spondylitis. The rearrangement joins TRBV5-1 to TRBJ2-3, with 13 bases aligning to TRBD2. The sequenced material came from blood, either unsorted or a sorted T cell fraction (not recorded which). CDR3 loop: CASSGGLAGVTDTQYF. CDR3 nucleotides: TGCGCCAGCAGCGGCGGACTAGCGGGAGTCACAGATACGCAGTATTTT.